What follows are 18 T cell receptor beta chains derived from one specimen sequenced in a study of molecular identifiers for immune sequencing clone quantification. TCRdb called the PCR reads again in MiXCR, with one record for every CDR3 protein. The sample holds 60,000 to 70,000 distinct CDR3 sequences; about a sixth are singletons and the top ten take about 1.5%. What was sequenced was naive CD8+ T cells from blood, with Jurkat cell RNA spiked in. Subset here: FACS-sorted CD8+CD4-CCR7+CD45RA+ naive T cells. The origin of the receptors is a human donor in good health. Some libraries in this study had Jurkat cell RNA spiked in.

The chain carries TRBV5-1 and TRBJ2-1; 11 bases line up with TRBD2. Germline assignment: CDR1 SGHRS and CDR2 YFSETQ. Trimming removed 7 bases from V and 7 bases from J; junction bases left unmatched: 13. This CDR3 contains 16 residues. CDR3 bases: TGCGCCAGCGCCCACGATAGCGGGAGGGCCGGGAATGAGCAGTTCTTC. Translating gives CASAHDSGRAGNEQFF.

This clonotype was seen only once. The chain is built from TRBV27 and TRBJ2-1; weak D call: TRBD2 (5 bases). Deletions cut 7 bases from V and 4 bases from J, with 14 bases between. The germline gives CDR1 MNHEY, CDR2 SMNVEV (reference sequence). The CDR3 totals 14 residues. The CDR3 protein is CASTPLGGYNEQFF. The CDR3 DNA sequence: TGTGCCAGCACCCCCCTGGGCGGGTACAATGAGCAGTTCTTC.

This clonotype was observed many times. This chain joins TRBV9 and TRBJ2-1, with D perhaps assigned TRBD1 or TRBD2 (5 bases each). This CDR3 has 15 residues. The germline V gene has CDR1 SGDLS and CDR2 YYNGEE. Trimming pared 3 bases from V and 8 bases from J, leaving 18 bases between. The CDR3 DNA follows: TGTGCCAGCAGCGGGTGGGGGAGACTATTGGATGAGCAGTTCTTC. As protein: CASSGWGRLLDEQFF.

The chain uses TRBV13 and TRBJ2-1, with 9 bases lining up with TRBD2. Germline V lookup: CDR1 PRHDT, CDR2 FYEKMQ (reference sequence). V lost 3 bases and J lost 7; bases outside the gene matches: 7. The CDR3 is made up of 15 amino acids. The CDR3 sequence is CASSLMTSGTNEQFF. The CDR3 region has the DNA TGTGCCAGCAGCTTGATGACTAGCGGAACTAATGAGCAGTTCTTC.

This clonotype was observed at least ten times. The genes are TRBV3-1 and TRBJ2-5; 8 bases agree with TRBD2. The CDR3 sequence is 14 residues long. Trimming cost V 1 base and J 2 bases; bases outside gene matches: 0. CDR1 and CDR2 from the germline V gene are LGHDT and YNNKEL (reference sequence). The CDR3 loop is CASSQGLAQETQYF. For the CDR3, the DNA is TGTGCCAGCAGCCAAGGACTAGCGCAAGAGACCCAGTACTTC.

At least ten counts were recorded for this clonotype. The chain joins TRBV2 to TRBJ1-5, with TRBD1 as a possible D gene (5 bases). Germline V CDR1 and CDR2: SNHLY, FYNNEI. The V gene lost 2 bases and the J gene lost 7 bases, with 12 bases spanning the gap. The CDR3 spans 14 residues. CDR3 sequence reads: CASSEYGTAQPQHF. The CDR3 DNA reads TGTGCCAGCAGTGAATACGGGACGGCACAGCCCCAGCATTTT.

The genes are TRBV12-3 or TRBV12-4 and TRBJ2-7; D is uncertain. The DNA end is more similar to TRBJ2-1, so the J call may be wrong. The CDR3 extends over 12 amino acids. CDR3 residues: CASTSKSYEQFF. CDR3 nucleotides: TGTGCCAGCACTTCAAAATCCTACGAGCAGTTCTTC.

This clonotype was counted ten times or more. This sequence joins TRBV11-3 and TRBJ2-1; 12 bases match TRBD2. V lost 5 bases to trimming and J lost 8 bases; unmatched junction nucleotides: 7. Germline assignment: CDR1 SGHNT and CDR2 YENEEA. The CDR3 is 15 residues long. The CDR3 DNA sequence: TGTGCCAGCAGCCCATCTAGCGGGAGGGCCCATGAGCAGTTCTTC. Translated, it gives CASSPSSGRAHEQFF.

In the case of this clonotype: A much bigger clone sits one base away, suggesting this may be a read error. This chain uses TRBV5-1 with TRBJ2-3, with TRBD2 matching 7 bases. V trimming: 4 bases; J trimming: 3 bases; junction bases outside the gene matches: 11. This CDR3 contains 16 residues. The germline V gene has CDR1 SGHRS and CDR2 YFSETQ. CDR3: CASSQRSGTRTDTQYF. DNA for the CDR3: TGCGCCAGCAGCCAACGGAGCGGGACGAGGACAGATACGCAGTATTTT. The full variable domain, with the rest looked up from reference TRBV5-1 and TRBJ2-3, is KAGVTQTPRYLIKTRGQQVTLSCSPISGHRSVSWYQQTPGQGLQFLFEYFSETQRNKGNFPGRFSGRQFSNSRSEMNVSTLELGDSALYLCASSQRSGTRTDTQYFGPGTRLTVL.

This clonotype was counted between two and nine times. The rearrangement joins TRBV2 to TRBJ2-3; the match to TRBD2 covers 14 bases. Germline-derived CDR1 and CDR2 are SNHLY and FYNNEI. The CDR3 is 17 residues long. Trimming removed 4 bases from V and 3 bases from J; junction bases left unmatched: 6. The CDR3 region is CASSVGTSGSPTDTQYF. CDR3 coding DNA: TGTGCCAGCAGTGTGGGGACTAGCGGGAGTCCAACAGATACGCAGTATTTT.

This clonotype was seen repeatedly, ten times or more. J is TRBJ2-1 and V is TRBV7-8, with 11 bases identical to TRBD2. The CDR3 consists of 16 residues. Germline V lookup: CDR1 SGHVS, CDR2 FQNEAQ. The ends lost 1 base at V and 9 bases at J; junction bases unmatched: 8. CDR3 sequence: CASSLELAGAVTEQFF. The CDR3, as DNA: TGTGCCAGCAGCTTAGAACTAGCGGGAGCCGTTACTGAGCAGTTCTTC.

This clonotype was counted at least ten times. This sequence joins TRBV9 and TRBJ2-2; D unclear. The length of the CDR3 is 14 residues. CDR1 and CDR2 (germline): SGDLS, YYNGEE. Trimming took off 4 bases at V and 2 bases at J, with 9 bases between the two ends. Written as DNA, the CDR3 is TGTGCCAGCAGCTCCGCCTACAACACCGGGGAGCTGTTTTTT. Translating gives CASSSAYNTGELFF.

In this sample, this clonotype turned up many times. The chain has TRBV11-2 and TRBJ2-7, with D hard to call. The CDR3 sequence is 11 residues long. The V gene's germline CDR1 is SGHAT and CDR2 FQNNGV. Trimming cost V 5 bases and J 5 bases, with 7 bases left between them. CDR3 protein: CASSRSNEQYF. The CDR3 DNA follows: TGTGCCAGCAGCAGGTCCAACGAGCAGTACTTC.

This clonotype occurred many times. The chain links TRBV20-1 to TRBJ2-5; 10 bases agree with TRBD2. The length of the CDR3 is 16 residues. In germline, CDR1 is DFQATT, CDR2 SNEGSKA (reference sequence). Trimming removed 0 bases from V and 3 bases from J; junction bases left unmatched: 7. The CDR3 nucleotides are TGCAGTGCTAGAGACTTTAGCGGGAGGTTGGAAGAGACCCAGTACTTC. Amino acid sequence: CSARDFSGRLEETQYF.

This clonotype was seen at least ten times. This chain uses TRBV5-6 with TRBJ2-7, with 7 bases that match TRBD1. The CDR3 has 17 amino acids. Trimming cost V 5 bases and J 2 bases; bases outside gene matches: 16. In germline, CDR1 is SGHDT, CDR2 YYEEEE. The CDR3 loop reads CASRPTNDGTATYEQYF. For the CDR3, the DNA is TGTGCCAGCAGACCTACTAACGACGGGACAGCTACCTACGAGCAGTACTTC.

This clonotype showed up many times. The chain combines TRBV7-9 with TRBJ2-5, with a possible D match to TRBD1 (6 bases). The CDR3 has 15 amino acids. The V and J ends lost 3 bases and 0 bases respectively, with 11 bases between them. Germline lookup yields CDR1 SEHNR and CDR2 FQNEAQ (reference sequence). In DNA form, the CDR3 reads TGTGCCAGCAGCTTTGTTGGGGACAACCAAGAGACCCAGTACTTC. Protein sequence: CASSFVGDNQETQYF.

This clonotype occurred many times. The chain recombines TRBV11-2 with TRBJ2-7; D could derive from TRBD1 or TRBD2 (5 bases each). Deletions cut 2 bases from V and 5 bases from J, with 13 bases between. The germline V gene encodes CDR1 SGHAT and CDR2 FQNNGV. The CDR3 extends over 14 amino acids. The chain's CDR3 is CASSLWDLGHEQYF. CDR3 DNA: TGTGCCAGCAGCTTATGGGACCTAGGGCACGAGCAGTACTTC.

A word on this clonotype: A junction boundary mismatches the germline segment, possibly from a read error. V gene TRBV9 combines with J gene TRBJ1-1; D is uncertain. CDR3 length: 13 residues. CDR1 is SGDLS and CDR2 is YYNGEE in the germline V gene. CDR3 DNA: TGTGCCAACAGCGTAGAACAGTTCACTGAAGCTTTCTTT. The encoded protein is CANSVEQFTEAFF.